This TCR beta chain was retrieved from a study of blood T cell repertoires in COVID-19. The overall study: Both acute and convalescent COVID-19 samples were obtained from the United States, Italy and Spain. The analysed material was cDNA or gDNA that came from T cells, B-cell-depleted T cells, or PBMCs.

The V end was cut by 4 bases, the J end by 5 bases, with 15 bases between. The CDR3 contains 15 residues. Germline loops: CDR1 LNHNV, CDR2 YYDKDF (reference sequence). Per the original data handling: Amplification of reference gene primers was used by the study to estimate nucleated cell counts. Method: immunoSEQ multiplex PCR; TCRdb's copy keeps in-frame clones and lacks some. The D gene and trimming were derived from the DNA, and the V and J assignments and clone size from that table. The sample lists about 150,000 clones; around 91% were seen once. The TCR sequence derives from a woman between 55 and 75 years old with active COVID-19. Sequenced: peripheral blood. This chain links TRBV15 with TRBJ2-1; D perhaps matches TRBD1 (7 bases). The CDR3 DNA follows: TGTGCCACCAGCATCCGCGGGACAGTTGACAATGAGCAGTTCTTC. Amino acid sequence: CATSIRGTVDNEQFF.